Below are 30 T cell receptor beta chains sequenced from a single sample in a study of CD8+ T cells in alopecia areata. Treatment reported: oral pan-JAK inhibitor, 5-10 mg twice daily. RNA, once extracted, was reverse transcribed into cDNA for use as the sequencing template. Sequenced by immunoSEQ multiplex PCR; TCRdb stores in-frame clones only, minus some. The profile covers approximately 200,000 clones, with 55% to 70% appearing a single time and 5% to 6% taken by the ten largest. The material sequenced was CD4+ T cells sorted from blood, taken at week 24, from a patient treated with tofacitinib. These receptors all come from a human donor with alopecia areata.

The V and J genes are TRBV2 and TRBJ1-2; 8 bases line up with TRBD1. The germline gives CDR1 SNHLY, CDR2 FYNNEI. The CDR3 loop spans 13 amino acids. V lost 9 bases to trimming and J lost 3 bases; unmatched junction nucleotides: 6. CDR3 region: CASRTGTDYGYTF. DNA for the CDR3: TGTGCCAGTCGGACAGGGACGGACTATGGCTACACCTTC. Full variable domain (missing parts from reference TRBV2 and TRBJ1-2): EPEVTQTPSHQVTQMGQEVILRCVPISNHLYFYWYRQILGQKVEFLVSFYNNEISEKSEIFDDQFSVERPDGSNFTLKIRSTKLEDSAMYFCASRTGTDYGYTFGSGTRLTVV.

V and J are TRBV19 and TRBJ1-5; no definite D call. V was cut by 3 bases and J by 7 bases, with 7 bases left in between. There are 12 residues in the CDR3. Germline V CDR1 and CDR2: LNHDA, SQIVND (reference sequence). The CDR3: CASSMREQPQHF. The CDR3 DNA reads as TGTGCCAGTAGTATGAGGGAACAGCCCCAGCATTTT.

The DNA of the CDR3 is TGTGCCACCAGCAGAGAAAGGGGTTTCTGGGGGAGCAATCAGCCCCAGCATTTT. It codes for CATSRERGFWGSNQPQHF. The chain couples TRBV15 to TRBJ1-5, with D possibly matching TRBD1 (5 bases). In germline, CDR1 is LNHNV, CDR2 YYDKDF (reference sequence). With 0 bases removed from V and 1 base from J, the gap between germline ends came to 16 bases. The CDR3 covers 18 residues.

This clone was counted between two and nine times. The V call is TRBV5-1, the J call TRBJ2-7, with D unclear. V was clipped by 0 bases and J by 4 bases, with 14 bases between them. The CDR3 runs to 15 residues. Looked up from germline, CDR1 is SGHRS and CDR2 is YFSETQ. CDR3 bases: TGCGCCAGCAGCTTGGCTTGGTCTAGTGGATACGAGCAGTACTTC. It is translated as CASSLAWSSGYEQYF.

The CDR3 DNA follows: TGTGCCAGCAGCTCTGCGTCCGAGGGGGGCACTGAAGCTTTCTTT. This translates into CASSSASEGGTEAFF. This chain links TRBV5-4 with TRBJ1-1; tentative D call: TRBD1 (6 bases). The CDR3 is 15 amino acids. The V end lost 3 bases, the J end lost 4 bases, and 16 bases lay between the germline ends. CDR1 and CDR2 from the germline V gene are SGHNT and YYREEE (reference sequence).

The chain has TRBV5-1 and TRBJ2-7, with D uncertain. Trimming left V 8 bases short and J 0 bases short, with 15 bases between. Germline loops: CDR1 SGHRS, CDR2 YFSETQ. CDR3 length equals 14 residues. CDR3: CASSVSPTSYEQYF. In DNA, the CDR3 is TGCGCCAGTTCAGTTTCTCCCACCTCCTACGAGCAGTACTTC.

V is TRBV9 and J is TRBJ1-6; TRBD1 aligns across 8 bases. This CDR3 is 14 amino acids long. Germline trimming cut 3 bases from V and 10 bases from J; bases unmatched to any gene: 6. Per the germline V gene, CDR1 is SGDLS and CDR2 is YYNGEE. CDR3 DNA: TGTGCCAGCAGCGCCACAGGGGGACAATCACCCCTCCACTTT. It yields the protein CASSATGGQSPLHF.

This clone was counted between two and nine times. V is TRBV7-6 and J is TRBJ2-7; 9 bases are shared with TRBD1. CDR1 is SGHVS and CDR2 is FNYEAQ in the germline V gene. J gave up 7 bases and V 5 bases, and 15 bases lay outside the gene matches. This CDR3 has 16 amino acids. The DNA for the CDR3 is TGTGCCAGCAGCCCCGCGACTCAGGACAGGGGCAGGGAGCAGTACTTC. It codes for CASSPATQDRGREQYF.

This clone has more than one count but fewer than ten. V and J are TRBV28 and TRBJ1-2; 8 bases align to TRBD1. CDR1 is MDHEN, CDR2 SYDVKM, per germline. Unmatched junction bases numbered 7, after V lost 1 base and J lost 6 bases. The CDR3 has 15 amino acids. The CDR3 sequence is CASSLSGGARNGYTF. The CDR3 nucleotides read TGTGCCAGCAGTTTATCAGGGGGCGCCAGGAATGGCTACACCTTC.

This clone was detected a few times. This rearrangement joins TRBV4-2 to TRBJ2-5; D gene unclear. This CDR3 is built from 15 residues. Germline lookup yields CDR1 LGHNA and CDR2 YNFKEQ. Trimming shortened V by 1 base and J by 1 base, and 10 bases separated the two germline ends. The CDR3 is CASSQGQATQETQYF. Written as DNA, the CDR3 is TGTGCCAGCAGCCAAGGGCAGGCTACCCAAGAGACCCAGTACTTC.

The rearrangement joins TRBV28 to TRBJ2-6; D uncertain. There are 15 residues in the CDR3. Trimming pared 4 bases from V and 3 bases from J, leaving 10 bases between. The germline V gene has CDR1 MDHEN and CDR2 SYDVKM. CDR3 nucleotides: TGTGCCAGCAGTTCTGCACACGGTGGGGCCAACGTCCTGACTTTC. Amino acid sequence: CASSSAHGGANVLTF.

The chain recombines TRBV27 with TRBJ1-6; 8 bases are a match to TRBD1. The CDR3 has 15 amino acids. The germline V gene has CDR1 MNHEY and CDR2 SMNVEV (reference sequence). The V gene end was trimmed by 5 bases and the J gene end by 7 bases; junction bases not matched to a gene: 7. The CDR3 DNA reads TGTGCCAGCAGTCGACAGGGGTATAGGAATTCACCCCTCCACTTT. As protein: CASSRQGYRNSPLHF.

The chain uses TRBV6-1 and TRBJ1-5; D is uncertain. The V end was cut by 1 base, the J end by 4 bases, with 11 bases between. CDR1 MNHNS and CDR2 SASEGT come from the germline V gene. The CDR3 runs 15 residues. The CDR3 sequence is CASSEGQEANQPQHF. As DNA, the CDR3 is TGTGCCAGCAGTGAAGGCCAGGAAGCAAATCAGCCCCAGCATTTT.

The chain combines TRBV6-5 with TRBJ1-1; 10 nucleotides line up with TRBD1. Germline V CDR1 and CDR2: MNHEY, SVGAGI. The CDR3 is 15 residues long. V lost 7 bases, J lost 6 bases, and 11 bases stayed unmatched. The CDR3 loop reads CASNLRQGAYSEAFF. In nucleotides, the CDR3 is TGTGCCAGCAACCTCAGACAGGGGGCTTACTCTGAAGCTTTCTTT.

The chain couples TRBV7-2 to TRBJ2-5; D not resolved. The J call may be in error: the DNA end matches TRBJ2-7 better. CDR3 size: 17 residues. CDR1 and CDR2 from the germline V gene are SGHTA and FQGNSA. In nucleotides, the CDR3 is TGTGCCAGCAGCTTAGCGATCGACCCGACGAGCTCCTACGAGCAGTACTTC. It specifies CASSLAIDPTSSYEQYF.

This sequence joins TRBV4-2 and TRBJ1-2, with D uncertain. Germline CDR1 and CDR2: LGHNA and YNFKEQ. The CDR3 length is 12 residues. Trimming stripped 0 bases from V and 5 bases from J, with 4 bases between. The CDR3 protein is CASSQDSYGYTF. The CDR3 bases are TGTGCCAGCAGCCAAGACTCTTATGGCTACACCTTC.

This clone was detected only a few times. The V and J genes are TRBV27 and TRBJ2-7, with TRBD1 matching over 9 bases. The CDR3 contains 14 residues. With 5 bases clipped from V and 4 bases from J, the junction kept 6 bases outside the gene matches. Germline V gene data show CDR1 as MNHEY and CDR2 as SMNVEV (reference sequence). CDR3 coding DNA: TGTGCCAGCAGTAGACAGGGGGTGGAGTACGAGCAGTACTTC. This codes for CASSRQGVEYEQYF.

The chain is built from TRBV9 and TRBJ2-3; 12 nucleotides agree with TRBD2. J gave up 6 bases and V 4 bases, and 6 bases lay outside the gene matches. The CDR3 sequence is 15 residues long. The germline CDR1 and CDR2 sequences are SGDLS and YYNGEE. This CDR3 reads CASSPIGTSGDTQYF. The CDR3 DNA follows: TGTGCCAGCAGCCCCATAGGGACTAGCGGGGATACGCAGTATTTT.

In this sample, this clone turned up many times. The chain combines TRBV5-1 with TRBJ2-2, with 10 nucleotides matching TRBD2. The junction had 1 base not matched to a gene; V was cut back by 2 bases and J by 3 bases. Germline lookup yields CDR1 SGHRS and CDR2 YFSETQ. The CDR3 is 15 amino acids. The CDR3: CASSLGLADTGELFF. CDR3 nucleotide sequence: TGCGCCAGCAGCTTAGGACTAGCGGACACCGGGGAGCTGTTTTTT.

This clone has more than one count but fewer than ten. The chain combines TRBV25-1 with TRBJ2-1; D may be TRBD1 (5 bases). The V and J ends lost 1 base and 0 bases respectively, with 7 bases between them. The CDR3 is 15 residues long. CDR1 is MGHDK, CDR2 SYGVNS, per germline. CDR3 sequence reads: CASSELDNSYNEQFF. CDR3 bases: TGTGCCAGCAGTGAATTGGACAACTCCTACAATGAGCAGTTCTTC.

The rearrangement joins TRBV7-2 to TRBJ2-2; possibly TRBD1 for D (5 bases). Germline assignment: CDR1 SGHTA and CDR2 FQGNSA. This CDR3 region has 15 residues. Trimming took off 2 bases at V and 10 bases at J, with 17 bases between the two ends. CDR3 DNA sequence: TGTGCCAGCAGCTTAAGGGGTTTGAGCCTCCAGGAGCTGTTTTTT. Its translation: CASSLRGLSLQELFF.

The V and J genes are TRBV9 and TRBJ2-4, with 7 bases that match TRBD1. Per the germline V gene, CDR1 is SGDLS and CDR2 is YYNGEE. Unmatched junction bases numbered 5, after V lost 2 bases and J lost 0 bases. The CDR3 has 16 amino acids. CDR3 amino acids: CASSVGQALAKNIQYF. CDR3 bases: TGTGCCAGCAGCGTTGGACAGGCCCTAGCCAAAAACATTCAGTACTTC. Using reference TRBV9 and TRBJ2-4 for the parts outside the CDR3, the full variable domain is DSGVTQTPKHLITATGQRVTLRCSPRSGDLSVYWYQQSLDQGLQFLIQYYNGEERAKGNILERFSAQQFPDLHSELNLSSLELGDSALYFCASSVGQALAKNIQYFGAGTRLSVL.

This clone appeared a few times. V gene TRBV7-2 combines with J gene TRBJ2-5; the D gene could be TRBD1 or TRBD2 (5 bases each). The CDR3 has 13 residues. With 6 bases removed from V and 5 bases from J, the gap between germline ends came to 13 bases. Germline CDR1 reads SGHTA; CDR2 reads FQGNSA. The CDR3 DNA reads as TGTGCCAGCAGTTGGCAGGGAGCGGAGACCCAGTACTTC. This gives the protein CASSWQGAETQYF.

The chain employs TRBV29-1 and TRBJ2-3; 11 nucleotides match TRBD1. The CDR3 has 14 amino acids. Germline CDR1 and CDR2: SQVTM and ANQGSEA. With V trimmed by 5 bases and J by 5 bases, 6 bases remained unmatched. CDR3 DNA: TGCAGCGTTTCCGGGACAGGGGGTGGAGATACGCAGTATTTT. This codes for CSVSGTGGGDTQYF.

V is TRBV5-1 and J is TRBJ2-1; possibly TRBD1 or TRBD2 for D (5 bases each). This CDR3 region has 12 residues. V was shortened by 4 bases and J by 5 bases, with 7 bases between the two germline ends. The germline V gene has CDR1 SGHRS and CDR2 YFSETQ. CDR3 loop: CASSPGHNEQFF. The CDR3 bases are TGCGCCAGCAGCCCGGGGCACAATGAGCAGTTCTTC.

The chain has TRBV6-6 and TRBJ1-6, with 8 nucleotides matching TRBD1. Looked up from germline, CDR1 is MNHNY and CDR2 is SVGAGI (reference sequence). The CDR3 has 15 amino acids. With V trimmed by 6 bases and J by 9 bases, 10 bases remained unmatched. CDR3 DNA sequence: TGTGCCAGCAGCGTGGGACAGGATCATCCTTCACCCCTCCACTTT. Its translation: CASSVGQDHPSPLHF.

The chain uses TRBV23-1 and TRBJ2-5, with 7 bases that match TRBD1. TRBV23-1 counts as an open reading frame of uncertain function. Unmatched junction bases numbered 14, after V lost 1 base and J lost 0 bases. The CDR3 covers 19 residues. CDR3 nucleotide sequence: TGCGCCAGCAGTCAATTAGCCTATTCGGGGCAGGGGGACCAAGAGACCCAGTACTTC. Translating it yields CASSQLAYSGQGDQETQYF.

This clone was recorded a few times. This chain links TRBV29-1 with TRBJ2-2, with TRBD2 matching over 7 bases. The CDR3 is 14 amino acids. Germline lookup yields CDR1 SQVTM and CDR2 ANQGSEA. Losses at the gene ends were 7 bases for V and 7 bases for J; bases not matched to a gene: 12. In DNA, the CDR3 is TGCAGCGCCGTTTCGGGGGGAGCGGACGGGGAGCTGTTTTTT. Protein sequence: CSAVSGGADGELFF.

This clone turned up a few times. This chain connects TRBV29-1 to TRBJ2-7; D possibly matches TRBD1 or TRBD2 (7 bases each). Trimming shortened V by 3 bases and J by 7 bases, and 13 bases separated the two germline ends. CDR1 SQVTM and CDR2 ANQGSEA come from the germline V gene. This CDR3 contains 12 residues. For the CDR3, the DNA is TGCAGCGTTGAGGCAGGGGGAGGGGAGCAGTACTTC. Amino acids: CSVEAGGGEQYF.

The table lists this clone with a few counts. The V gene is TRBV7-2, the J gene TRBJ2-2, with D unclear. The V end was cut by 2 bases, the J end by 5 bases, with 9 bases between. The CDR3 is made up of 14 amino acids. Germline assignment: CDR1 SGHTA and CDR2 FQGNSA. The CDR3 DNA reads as TGTGCCAGCAGCTTAAGTGCAGGAACCGGGGAGCTGTTTTTT. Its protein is CASSLSAGTGELFF.